Following are 23 T cell receptor beta chains from one sample sequenced in a study of blood T cell repertoires in COVID-19. The repertoire was sequenced with immunoSEQ multiplex PCR; TCRdb's copy has only in-frame clones and lacks some. Among 150,000 to 190,000 clones listed, roughly 80% were seen once. The specimen was peripheral blood. Receptor source: a woman aged 80 or over with acute or convalescent COVID-19.

This clone is a singleton in its sample. This chain links TRBV18 with TRBJ2-5; D call uncertain. Trimming stripped 1 base from V and 2 bases from J, with 5 bases between. Germline-derived CDR1 and CDR2 are KGHSH and LQKENI. The CDR3 runs 13 residues. This chain's CDR3 is CASSPLPQETQYF. CDR3 sequence (DNA): TGTGCCAGCTCACCACTTCCACAAGAGACCCAGTACTTC.

J is TRBJ1-2 and V is TRBV10-1; maybe TRBD1 (5 bases). V dropped 2 bases and J dropped 0 bases, with 13 bases sitting between them. This CDR3 spans 16 amino acids. Germline V CDR1 and CDR2: WNHNN, SYGVQD (reference sequence). CDR3 region: CASSEGRGSTNYGYTF. CDR3 DNA sequence: TGCGCCAGCAGTGAGGGGCGGGGGAGTACTAACTATGGCTACACCTTC.

The gene calls are TRBV5-1 and TRBJ2-2; no definite D call. Looked up from germline, CDR1 is SGHRS and CDR2 is YFSETQ. This CDR3 spans 13 amino acids. Deletions cut 2 bases from V and 6 bases from J, with 8 bases between. The CDR3 loop reads CASSFGQAGELFF. CDR3 nucleotides: TGCGCCAGCAGCTTCGGCCAGGCCGGGGAGCTGTTTTTT.

CDR3 sequence reads: CASSHQGFTEAFF. In nucleotides, the CDR3 is TGTGCCAGCAGCCACCAGGGATTCACTGAAGCTTTCTTT. This chain joins TRBV3-1 (or the pseudogene TRBV3-2) and TRBJ1-1; D might be TRBD1 (5 bases). V lost 3 bases to trimming and J lost 4 bases, with 9 bases between them. Germline V CDR1 and CDR2: LGHDT, YNNKEL (reference sequence). This CDR3 contains 13 residues.

This rearrangement joins TRBV6-6 to TRBJ1-5; 10 bases align to TRBD1. The CDR3 is made up of 15 amino acids. The J segment lost 6 bases and the V segment lost 7 bases, leaving 9 bases of the junction unmatched. Germline V gene sequence: CDR1 MNHNY, CDR2 SVGAGI (reference sequence). The DNA of the CDR3 is TGTGCCAGCACCCGAAGACAGGGGGCGGTTCAGCCCCAGCATTTT. Amino acid sequence: CASTRRQGAVQPQHF.

J is TRBJ2-1 and V is TRBV11-2; TRBD1 matches at 10 bases. Germline trimming cut 5 bases from V and 7 bases from J; bases unmatched to any gene: 11. Germline-derived CDR1 and CDR2 are SGHAT and FQNNGV. The length of the CDR3 is 16 residues. The CDR3: CASSRTEGQGTNEQFF. The DNA for the CDR3 is TGTGCCAGCAGCCGAACCGAGGGACAGGGGACGAATGAGCAGTTCTTC.

The V call is TRBV18, the J call TRBJ1-2; 7 bases agree with TRBD1. The CDR3 loop spans 15 amino acids. V gave up 2 bases and J gave up 3 bases; unmatched junction bases: 6. Germline CDR1 KGHSH, CDR2 LQKENI. The CDR3 reads CASSPRQGPDYGYTF. CDR3 nucleotides: TGTGCCAGCTCACCAAGACAGGGACCAGACTATGGCTACACCTTC.

The V call is TRBV9, the J call TRBJ1-2; TRBD1 agrees at 8 bases. The CDR3 extends over 14 amino acids. V lost 0 bases and J lost 7; bases outside the gene matches: 5. Germline CDR1 and CDR2: SGDLS and YYNGEE. CDR3 nucleotide sequence: TGTGCCAGCAGCGTAGGGGGACAGGAGCTTGGCTACACCTTC. It specifies CASSVGGQELGYTF.

There are a few counts of this clone. The chain uses TRBV19 and TRBJ1-2; 10 bases line up with TRBD1. CDR1 is LNHDA and CDR2 is SQIVND in the germline V gene (reference sequence). The CDR3 runs to 16 residues. J was trimmed by 8 bases and V by 4 bases; bases with no gene match: 13. The CDR3 here is CASSKRQGALPGGYTF. The CDR3, as DNA: TGTGCCAGTAGTAAGCGACAGGGGGCGCTTCCGGGGGGCTACACCTTC.

The rearrangement joins TRBV5-1 to TRBJ1-6; 7 bases fit TRBD1. Germline values: CDR1 SGHRS, CDR2 YFSETQ. The CDR3 consists of 15 residues. The V segment lost 3 bases and the J segment 5 bases; nucleotides outside the gene matches: 5. This CDR3 is CASSSWTGDNSPLHF. The CDR3 DNA is TGCGCCAGCAGCTCATGGACAGGAGATAATTCACCCCTCCACTTT.

The chain carries TRBV19 and TRBJ1-3; no definite D call. V was trimmed by 6 bases and J by 6 bases, leaving 12 bases between them. The CDR3 runs to 13 residues. The germline V gene has CDR1 LNHDA and CDR2 SQIVND (reference sequence). The CDR3 DNA reads TGTGCCAGTAGGAGACATAAAGAAAACACCATATATTTT. Protein product: CASRRHKENTIYF.

The table lists this clone with a few counts. This chain joins TRBV4-2 and TRBJ2-5; tentatively, D is TRBD2 (6 bases). Trimming left V 1 base short and J 4 bases short, with 10 bases between. The CDR3 contains 14 residues. Germline V CDR1 and CDR2: LGHNA, YNFKEQ. The CDR3 sequence is CASSQGLVRETQYF. The DNA for the CDR3 is TGTGCCAGCAGCCAAGGACTAGTTCGAGAGACCCAGTACTTC.

This clone was seen only once. This chain uses TRBV5-1 with TRBJ2-1, with 12 bases identical to TRBD1. Germline V gene lookup returns CDR1 SGHRS and CDR2 YFSETQ. V shed 4 bases, J shed 9 bases, and the junction held 5 bases outside the gene matches. CDR3 length: 14 amino acids. The CDR3 region is CASSTGTGGIEQFF. CDR3 nucleotides: TGCGCCAGCAGCACCGGGACAGGGGGCATTGAGCAGTTCTTC.

V gene TRBV3-1 (or the pseudogene TRBV3-2) combines with J gene TRBJ1-1; D might be TRBD1 (5 bases). The V end was cut by 4 bases, the J end by 3 bases, with 12 bases between. The V gene's germline CDR1 is LGHDT and CDR2 YNNKEL (reference sequence). This CDR3 comprises 14 residues. The CDR3, as DNA: TGTGCCAGCAGCCGGTTTCGGGGGGACACTGAAGCTTTCTTT. It specifies CASSRFRGDTEAFF.

CDR3 sequence: CASTNAGNRYEQYF. The CDR3 DNA reads as TGTGCCAGCACCAACGCAGGGAATCGCTACGAGCAGTACTTC. The chain links TRBV6-5 to TRBJ2-7; tentative D call: TRBD1 (5 bases). The V end lost 7 bases, the J end lost 3 bases, and 16 bases lay between the germline ends. The CDR3 is 14 amino acids. Germline assignment: CDR1 MNHEY and CDR2 SVGAGI.

CDR3: CASSLPGRDSKNIQYF. CDR3 DNA: TGTGCCAGCAGCTTGCCCGGACGGGATTCCAAAAACATTCAGTACTTC. The chain joins TRBV5-6 to TRBJ2-4, with TRBD2 as a possible D gene (5 bases). The CDR3 runs 16 residues. Trimming stripped 1 base from V and 2 bases from J, with 13 bases between. Germline CDR1 SGHDT, CDR2 YYEEEE.

The CDR3 bases are TGTGCCAGCAGCGTAGGACAGGGGGCCATGCAGTACTTC. Translating gives CASSVGQGAMQYF. The genes are TRBV9 and TRBJ2-7; 10 positions match TRBD1. V dropped 0 bases and J dropped 9; count of bases not matched to a gene: 3. Germline V CDR1 and CDR2: SGDLS, YYNGEE. The CDR3 length is 13 residues.

This clone was observed a few times. V is TRBV12-3 or TRBV12-4 and J is TRBJ2-7; unclear D gene. The length of the CDR3 is 12 residues. V lost 4 bases and J lost 0, with 4 bases in between. The CDR3 coding sequence is TGTGCCAGCAGTTGGAGCTCCTACGAGCAGTACTTC. This translates into CASSWSSYEQYF.

The chain carries TRBV5-6 and TRBJ2-3; 7 bases are shared with TRBD2. The CDR3 has 15 residues. V gave up 3 bases and J gave up 8 bases; unmatched junction bases: 12. Germline loops: CDR1 SGHDT, CDR2 YYEEEE. CDR3: CASSSLAGDLGTQYF. The CDR3 coding sequence is TGTGCCAGCAGCTCCTTAGCGGGTGACTTGGGTACGCAGTATTTT.

The chain has TRBV10-1 and TRBJ2-1, with a possible D match to TRBD2 (5 bases). Trimming cost V 10 bases and J 9 bases, with 28 bases left between them. The CDR3 has 16 residues. CDR1 is WNHNN, CDR2 SYGVQD, per germline (reference sequence). Here the CDR3 reads CANWAGILGREGEQFF. The CDR3 DNA follows: TGCGCCAACTGGGCCGGGATCCTAGGTAGAGAGGGTGAGCAGTTCTTC.

The chain recombines TRBV24-1 with TRBJ2-3; TRBD1 matches 9 bases. J gave up 5 bases and V 6 bases, and 17 bases lay outside the gene matches. The CDR3 length is 18 residues. Germline lookup yields CDR1 KGHDR and CDR2 SFDVKD. The CDR3 DNA follows: TGTGCCACCAGTAATTCCGCGCCAGGACAGGGGCCCTTAGATACGCAGTATTTT. Its protein is CATSNSAPGQGPLDTQYF.

The V call is TRBV19, the J call TRBJ2-5; D possibly corresponds to TRBD1 (6 bases). Germline V gene sequence: CDR1 LNHDA, CDR2 SQIVND (reference sequence). V gave up 6 bases and J gave up 5 bases, with 19 bases separating them. The CDR3 totals 15 residues. CDR3 nucleotide sequence: TGTGCCAGTAGCTTGACCTCAGGGGTTTGGGAGACCCAGTACTTC. Translated: CASSLTSGVWETQYF. The full variable domain, completed using reference TRBV19 and TRBJ2-5, is DGGITQSPKYLFRKEGQNVTLSCEQNLNHDAMYWYRQDPGQGLRLIYYSQIVNDFQKGDIAEGYSVSREKKESFPLTVTSAQKNPTAFYLCASSLTSGVWETQYFGPGTRLLVL.

This clone was counted a single time. The V and J genes are TRBV10-3 and TRBJ1-2; D is unclear. The CDR3 length is 13 residues. The germline gives CDR1 ENHRY, CDR2 SYGVKD. V lost 6 bases and J lost 7, with 15 bases in between. CDR3 sequence: CAIRSTPTGGYTF. CDR3 nucleotides: TGTGCCATCAGATCGACCCCGACGGGTGGCTACACCTTC.